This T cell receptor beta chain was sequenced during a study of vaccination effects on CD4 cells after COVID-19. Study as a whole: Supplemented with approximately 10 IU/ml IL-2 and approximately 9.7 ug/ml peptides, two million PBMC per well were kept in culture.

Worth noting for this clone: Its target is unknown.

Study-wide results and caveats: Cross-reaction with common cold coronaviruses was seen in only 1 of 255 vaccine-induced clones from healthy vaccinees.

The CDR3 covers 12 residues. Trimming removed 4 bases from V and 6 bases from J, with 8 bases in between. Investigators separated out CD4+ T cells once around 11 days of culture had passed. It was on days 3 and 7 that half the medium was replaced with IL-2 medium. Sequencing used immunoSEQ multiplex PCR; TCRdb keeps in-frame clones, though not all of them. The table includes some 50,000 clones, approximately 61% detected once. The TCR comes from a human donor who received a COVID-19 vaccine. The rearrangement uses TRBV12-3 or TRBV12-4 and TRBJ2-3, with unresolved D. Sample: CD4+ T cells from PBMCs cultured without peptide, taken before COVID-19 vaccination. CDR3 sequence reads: CASSSRLDTQYF. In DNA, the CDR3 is TGTGCCAGCAGTTCCCGACTTGATACGCAGTATTTT.